A single sample gave rise to the 26 T cell receptor beta chains below, sequenced in a study of blood T cell repertoires in COVID-19. Generated by immunoSEQ multiplex PCR, the TCRdb table keeps only in-frame clones and is missing some. The table has about 350,000 clones, approximately 89% seen once. The specimen sequenced was peripheral blood. These TCRs come from a woman between 55 and 75 years old with COVID-19, enrolled during active disease.

The chain couples TRBV12-3 or TRBV12-4 to TRBJ1-2; TRBD1 aligns across 7 bases. This CDR3 spans 13 amino acids. Trimming removed 7 bases from V and 7 bases from J; junction bases left unmatched: 9. The CDR3 is CASIPTGSAGYTF. CDR3 coding DNA: TGTGCCAGCATCCCGACAGGGTCGGCTGGCTACACCTTC.

This rearrangement joins TRBV29-1 to TRBJ2-5; the match to TRBD1 covers 7 bases. The CDR3 is made up of 14 amino acids. V trimming: 5 bases; J trimming: 2 bases; junction bases outside the gene matches: 8. Germline V gene sequence: CDR1 SQVTM, CDR2 ANQGSEA. This CDR3 reads CSVRNRGTQETQYF. The CDR3 DNA reads TGCAGCGTTCGCAACAGGGGAACTCAAGAGACCCAGTACTTC.

The gene calls are TRBV19 and TRBJ1-6, with D maybe TRBD1 (5 bases). From germline, CDR1 is LNHDA and CDR2 SQIVND (reference sequence). The CDR3 runs 15 residues. Between the trimmed V and J ends, which lost 6 bases and 10 bases, there was a span of 19 bases. The CDR3 reads CASRSSHRGDSPLHF. Here the CDR3 DNA reads TGTGCCAGTAGATCCTCCCATCGGGGGGACTCACCCCTCCACTTT.

The CDR3 DNA reads TGTGCCAGCAGGCATCATGCGGGTTTTCCCAACACCGGGGAGCTGTTTTTT. Translated: CASRHHAGFPNTGELFF. This chain links TRBV3-1 (or the pseudogene TRBV3-2) with TRBJ2-2; the D gene is possibly TRBD2 (5 bases). Between the trimmed V and J ends, which lost 6 bases and 2 bases, there was a span of 19 bases. The CDR3 length is 17 residues. Germline lookup yields CDR1 LGHDT and CDR2 YNNKEL (reference sequence).

V is TRBV4-1 and J is TRBJ1-6; D possibly corresponds to TRBD1 (6 bases). The CDR3 extends over 16 amino acids. V was pared by 0 bases and J by 9 bases, with 15 bases between. Germline V lookup: CDR1 MGHRA, CDR2 YSYEKL. The CDR3 coding sequence is TGCGCCAGCAGCCAAGATCGAACAGGGCTGGGTTCACCCCTCCACTTT. Protein: CASSQDRTGLGSPLHF.

This chain joins TRBV28 and TRBJ1-1; maybe TRBD1 (5 bases). Per germline, CDR1 MDHEN and CDR2 SYDVKM. The CDR3 runs 12 residues. The ends were cut back, 3 bases at V and 8 bases at J, with 10 bases in the middle. The CDR3 spells CASSLIGGEAFF. CDR3 sequence (DNA): TGTGCCAGCAGTTTGATCGGGGGGGAAGCTTTCTTT.

The chain employs TRBV6-5 and TRBJ1-5, with D tentatively TRBD1 (6 bases). This CDR3 is built from 15 residues. The V gene lost 5 bases and the J gene lost 2 bases, with 13 bases spanning the gap. The germline gives CDR1 MNHEY, CDR2 SVGAGI. The CDR3 DNA is TGTGCCAGCAGTCCGCGACAGGTCGGCAATCAGCCCCAGCATTTT. Residues: CASSPRQVGNQPQHF.

The chain joins TRBV24-1 to TRBJ1-2, with D possibly TRBD1 on 5 matching bases. Trimming removed 5 bases at V and 1 base at J, with 13 bases between. Germline V lookup: CDR1 KGHDR, CDR2 SFDVKD. This CDR3 region has 15 residues. For the CDR3, the DNA is TGTGCCACCAGTGTCGGGCAGGGCCTTAACTATGGCTACACCTTC. Its translation: CATSVGQGLNYGYTF.

The V call is TRBV6-5, the J call TRBJ1-6, with TRBD1 matching over 9 bases. Looked up from germline, CDR1 is MNHEY and CDR2 is SVGAGI. Losses at the gene ends were 4 bases for V and 10 bases for J; bases not matched to a gene: 11. The CDR3 contains 16 residues. CDR3 DNA: TGTGCCAGCAGTTGGGGGACAGGGACCTCTGGGTCACCCCTCCACTTT. This gives the protein CASSWGTGTSGSPLHF.

Written as DNA, the CDR3 is TGTGCCATCAGTGATCAGGGCAATTCACCCCTCCACTTT. This encodes CAISDQGNSPLHF. The chain recombines TRBV10-3 with TRBJ1-6, with D perhaps matching TRBD1 (5 bases). Per the germline V gene, CDR1 is ENHRY and CDR2 is SYGVKD. This CDR3 is built from 13 residues. The V end was cut by 3 bases, the J end by 7 bases, with 7 bases between.

The V and J genes are TRBV14 and TRBJ1-2; the D is unclear. This CDR3 has 16 residues. Trimming cost V 0 bases and J 8 bases, with 19 bases left between them. CDR1 and CDR2 (germline): SGHDN, FVKESK. CDR3 in DNA: TGTGCCAGCAGCCAAGATAATAGAGGGCCCCTCCTCGGCTACACCTTC. Translation: CASSQDNRGPLLGYTF.

The chain couples TRBV7-9 to TRBJ1-1; the D is unclear. This CDR3 contains 14 residues. V gave up 8 bases and J gave up 3 bases, with 16 bases separating them. Germline V gives CDR1 SEHNR, CDR2 FQNEAQ (reference sequence). DNA for the CDR3: TGTGCCAGCTCCGAACGGGGAGGCGACACTGAAGCTTTCTTT. This gives the protein CASSERGGDTEAFF.

The CDR3: CASSPVGQPREQYF. The CDR3 DNA reads as TGTGCCAGCAGCCCCGTGGGACAGCCGAGGGAGCAGTACTTC. The chain couples TRBV5-5 to TRBJ2-7; 7 bases fit TRBD1. J gave up 7 bases and V 4 bases, and 11 bases lay outside the gene matches. Looked up from germline, CDR1 is SGHKS and CDR2 is YYEKEE (reference sequence). The CDR3 is 14 amino acids.

This clone was seen more than once but under ten times. The V gene is TRBV7-2, the J gene TRBJ1-2; D possibly corresponds to TRBD1 (5 bases). The germline gives CDR1 SGHTA, CDR2 FQGNSA. Trimming removed 0 bases at V and 10 bases at J, with 24 bases between. This CDR3 contains 17 residues. The chain's CDR3 is CASSLAGIGQGREDYTF. The CDR3 DNA sequence: TGTGCCAGCAGCTTAGCTGGGATCGGGCAGGGAAGGGAGGACTACACCTTC.

V gene TRBV7-9 combines with J gene TRBJ1-2; 8 positions agree with TRBD1. V was clipped by 1 base and J by 8 bases; unmatched bases: 6. This CDR3 has 14 amino acids. CDR1 and CDR2 (germline): SEHNR, FQNEAQ (reference sequence). The CDR3 bases are TGTGCCAGCAGCTTAGGGCAGGGGGCGAGCGGCTACACCTTC. The encoded protein is CASSLGQGASGYTF. Using reference TRBV7-9 and TRBJ1-2 for the parts outside the CDR3, the full variable domain is DTGVSQNPRHKITKRGQNVTFRCDPISEHNRLYWYRQTLGQGPEFLTYFQNEAQLEKSRLLSDRFSAERPKGSFSTLEIQRTEQGDSAMYLCASSLGQGASGYTFGSGTRLTVV.

This sequence joins TRBV6-5 and TRBJ1-1, with D perhaps matching TRBD1 (6 bases). Germline loops: CDR1 MNHEY, CDR2 SVGAGI. The CDR3 length is 14 residues. Trimming cost V 9 bases and J 5 bases, with 19 bases left between them. CDR3 amino acids: CASVSGTSRTEAFF. DNA of the CDR3: TGTGCCAGTGTCTCTGGGACATCAAGGACTGAAGCTTTCTTT.

This sequence joins TRBV5-1 and TRBJ1-6; TRBD1 aligns across 8 bases. The germline V gene encodes CDR1 SGHRS and CDR2 YFSETQ. V shed 3 bases and J 7 bases; nucleotides not matched to a gene: 3. CDR3 length: 14 amino acids. CDR3 coding DNA: TGCGCCAGCAGCTGGGACAGGATCAATTCACCCCTCCACTTT. It specifies CASSWDRINSPLHF.

The rearrangement uses TRBV2 and TRBJ2-7, with 8 bases identical to TRBD1. V gave up 7 bases and J gave up 8 bases; unmatched junction bases: 10. CDR3 length equals 13 residues. Germline V gene sequence: CDR1 SNHLY, CDR2 FYNNEI. The CDR3: CASTGQGISKQYF. DNA for the CDR3: TGTGCCAGCACTGGACAGGGAATCTCCAAGCAGTACTTC.

The chain is built from TRBV19 and TRBJ2-3; 10 nucleotides match TRBD1. Germline CDR1 is LNHDA and CDR2 is SQIVND (reference sequence). There are 14 residues in the CDR3. V dropped 7 bases and J dropped 5; count of bases not matched to a gene: 6. The CDR3 DNA sequence: TGTGCCAGTAAAGGGACAGGGGCTGGAGATACGCAGTATTTT. Translated, it gives CASKGTGAGDTQYF.

The gene calls are TRBV28 and TRBJ2-1, with D possibly matching TRBD2 (6 bases). CDR3 length: 13 amino acids. V was shortened by 7 bases and J by 3 bases, with 10 bases between the two germline ends. Germline V lookup: CDR1 MDHEN, CDR2 SYDVKM. CDR3 region: CASIKAGYNEQFF. The CDR3 bases are TGTGCCAGCATCAAAGCGGGCTACAATGAGCAGTTCTTC. Together with reference TRBV28 and TRBJ2-1, the CDR3 gives the full variable domain: DVKVTQSSRYLVKRTGEKVFLECVQDMDHENMFWYRQDPGLGLRLIYFSYDVKMKEKGDIPEGYSVSREKKERFSLILESASTNQTSMYLCASIKAGYNEQFFGPGTRLTVL.

The gene calls are TRBV11-1 and TRBJ2-1; the match to TRBD1 covers 10 bases. The V gene end was trimmed by 5 bases and the J gene end by 8 bases; junction bases not matched to a gene: 9. This CDR3 comprises 15 residues. CDR1 is SGHAT and CDR2 is FQDESV in the germline V gene (reference sequence). The CDR3 here is CASSPTGGFFDEQFF. In DNA form, the CDR3 reads TGTGCCAGCAGCCCGACAGGGGGCTTTTTCGATGAGCAGTTCTTC.

The chain employs TRBV27 and TRBJ1-6; possibly TRBD1 for D (6 bases). The ends were cut back, 2 bases at V and 7 bases at J, with 15 bases in the middle. The CDR3 consists of 16 residues. From germline, CDR1 is MNHEY and CDR2 SMNVEV (reference sequence). CDR3 bases: TGTGCCAGCAGTTTAAGGGAGGGGGGAAAAAATTCACCCCTCCACTTT. Its protein product is CASSLREGGKNSPLHF.

The chain couples TRBV5-4 to TRBJ1-1, with 9 bases matching TRBD1. V dropped 4 bases and J dropped 5; count of bases not matched to a gene: 6. Germline CDR1 and CDR2: SGHNT and YYREEE (reference sequence). The length of the CDR3 is 14 residues. Here the CDR3 reads CASSPGQGRTEAFF. DNA for the CDR3: TGTGCCAGCAGCCCTGGACAGGGGAGGACTGAAGCTTTCTTT.

The V call is TRBV24-1, the J call TRBJ2-1; perhaps TRBD1 as D (6 bases). Trimming took off 3 bases at V and 4 bases at J, with 12 bases between the two ends. There are 15 residues in the CDR3. Germline CDR1 KGHDR, CDR2 SFDVKD. DNA for the CDR3: TGTGCCACCAGTGATCCTCGGGACACTTACAATGAGCAGTTCTTC. Translating it yields CATSDPRDTYNEQFF.

This clone was recorded once. The chain has TRBV27 and TRBJ2-3, with TRBD2 as a possible D gene (6 bases). CDR1 and CDR2 (germline): MNHEY, SMNVEV (reference sequence). CDR3 size: 15 residues. Between the trimmed V and J ends, which lost 6 bases and 6 bases, there was a span of 19 bases. The CDR3 coding sequence is TGTGCCAGCAGCACCGGAGGGCCAGCATGGGATACGCAGTATTTT. Amino acids: CASSTGGPAWDTQYF.

V is TRBV6-5 and J is TRBJ2-3, with 14 bases that match TRBD2. The CDR3 has 16 residues. V lost 4 bases, J lost 4 bases, and 4 bases stayed unmatched. Per the germline V gene, CDR1 is MNHEY and CDR2 is SVGAGI. CDR3 protein: CASSLTSGGDPDTQYF. CDR3 coding DNA: TGTGCCAGCAGTTTGACTAGCGGGGGGGACCCAGATACGCAGTATTTT.